This T cell receptor (beta chain) originates from a study of metastatic and nonmetastatic thyroid tumors. The wider study: Thyroid patients, malignant and benign, had repertoires compared across blood and tumor or nodule tissue. Study outcomes and limitations: Reportedly, malignant thyroid tumors had significantly higher TCR beta diversity than benign nodules, in blood and tumor.

All patients were treatment-naive before thyroid surgery. In the original workflow: Differences in CDR3 between clinicopathological groups were drawn on to build a classifier intended to discriminate distant-metastatic papillary thyroid cancer patients. MiXCR was used by TCRdb to re-call the PCR reads. The V and J calls and clone size are TCRdb's, not the authors'. The sample includes approximately 16,000 clones, approximately 30% of them seen just once. On this clone: What it binds is not known.

V lost 1 base and J lost 12; bases outside the gene matches: 6. This CDR3 region has 13 residues. Germline CDR1 is SGHAT and CDR2 is FQNNGV. The source material was blood. This TCR was sampled from a female donor with papillary thyroid cancer or a benign thyroid nodule (not recorded which). Some clones in this sample may be carry-over from other donors' samples. This chain connects TRBV11-2 to TRBJ1-1; 9 bases fit TRBD1. CDR3 DNA: TGTGCCAGCAGCTTAGCTGGGACAGGGAAAACTTTCTTT. It is translated as CASSLAGTGKTFF.